The present T cell receptor (beta chain) was sequenced within a study of siplizumab effects on memory and regulatory T cells. This CDR3 region has 14 residues. Study-level findings and limits: Suppressive activity of Tregs proliferating in siplizumab cultures remained unconfirmed.

Concerning this clone: Antigen unknown.

TCRdb's table, derived via immunoSEQ multiplex PCR, lists solely in-frame clones and lacks some. The data show about 27,000 clones, roughly 82% seen once. The TCR sequence derives from a human donor in good health. Input material: memory CD4+ T cells sorted from blood. The chain uses TRBV7-5 and TRBJ1-4; TRBD1, the table's D call, lacks a check against the DNA. TRBV7-5 counts as a pseudogene. In DNA form, the CDR3 reads TGTGCCAGAAGCTTACGGCAGGGGTATGAAAAACTGTTTTTT. Protein product: CARSLRQGYEKLFF.